This TCR beta chain originates from a study of T-cell reconstitution after alpha-beta-depleted transplantation in children. V lost 2 bases, J lost 0 bases, and 3 bases stayed unmatched. The CDR3 runs 15 residues. Germline loops: CDR1 MDHEN, CDR2 SYDVKM. This sample's TCRbeta library carried unique molecular identifier barcodes. Each CDR3 protein is one row after TCRdb ran MiXCR on the PCR reads. The table records 230,000 or so distinct CDR3 sequences, roughly a tenth of them present only once. This clonotype was seen repeatedly, ten times or more. Here the sequenced sample was PBMCs from the stem cell graft donor, taken from the stem cell graft. The clonotype comes from a human donor who donated a stem cell graft to a child with SCID. The chain combines TRBV28 with TRBJ1-1; 7 nucleotides match TRBD1. The chain's CDR3 is CASSLPGTVNTEAFF. CDR3 coding DNA: TGTGCCAGCAGTTTACCCGGGACAGTGAACACTGAAGCTTTCTTT.